The 14 T cell receptor beta chains below were found in one sample sequenced in a study of HIV-infected patients and healthy controls. A single record per CDR3 protein comes from TCRdb applying MiXCR to the 5' RACE reads. The sample shows about 63,000 distinct CDR3 sequences, about 17% of them seen only once. Sample: CD4+ T cells from blood. The receptor source for this set is a human donor in good health.

This clonotype was detected a few times. This sequence joins TRBV7-8 and TRBJ2-1, with D possibly matching TRBD2 (5 bases). The CDR3 consists of 15 residues. V was clipped by 0 bases and J by 6 bases, with 12 bases between them. CDR1 and CDR2 (germline): SGHVS, FQNEAQ. The CDR3 loop reads CASSLAKSRGNEQFF. For the CDR3, the DNA is TGTGCCAGCAGCTTAGCGAAGTCCCGGGGCAATGAGCAGTTCTTC.

The chain recombines TRBV2 with TRBJ1-2, with no clear D. Germline loops: CDR1 SNHLY, CDR2 FYNNEI. The CDR3 contains 13 residues. The germline V and J ends were trimmed by 4 bases and 8 bases, with 14 bases remaining between them. This CDR3 reads CASSGSGMGGYTF. The CDR3 DNA reads TGTGCCAGCAGTGGATCGGGCATGGGGGGCTACACCTTC.

This clonotype turned up a few times. The CDR3 loop is CASSLRSQGSFPGNTIYF. The CDR3 DNA follows: TGTGCCAGCAGTTTGCGTTCACAGGGAAGTTTCCCTGGAAACACCATATATTTT. The chain combines TRBV12-3 or TRBV12-4 with TRBJ1-3, with D maybe TRBD1 (6 bases). Trimming took off 3 bases at V and 2 bases at J, with 20 bases between the two ends. This CDR3 is 18 amino acids long.

This clonotype was seen only a few times. The genes are TRBV20-1 and TRBJ2-3; 11 nucleotides agree with TRBD2. The V segment lost 4 bases and the J segment 1 base; nucleotides outside the gene matches: 7. Germline-derived CDR1 and CDR2 are DFQATT and SNEGSKA (reference sequence). CDR3 size: 16 residues. The CDR3 is CSANGNSGRGTDTQYF. CDR3 sequence (DNA): TGCAGTGCTAACGGAAATAGCGGGAGGGGCACAGATACGCAGTATTTT.

V and J are TRBV6-1 and TRBJ1-1; D unclear. The CDR3 loop spans 15 amino acids. The germline V gene encodes CDR1 MNHNS and CDR2 SASEGT. V was pared by 0 bases and J by 4 bases, with 12 bases between. The CDR3 region is CASSEAAYLSTEAFF. DNA of the CDR3: TGTGCCAGCAGTGAAGCGGCCTACTTGTCCACTGAAGCTTTCTTT.

This clonotype has more than one count but fewer than ten. The chain links TRBV6-2 or TRBV6-3 to TRBJ2-1; 7 nucleotides line up with TRBD2. The CDR3 extends over 14 amino acids. Trimming took 8 bases from V and 5 from J; bases not matched to a gene: 9. Germline loops: CDR1 MNHEY, CDR2 SVGEGT. The CDR3 loop reads CASLAGLNNNEQFF. The CDR3 DNA is TGTGCCAGCCTTGCGGGACTAAACAACAATGAGCAGTTCTTC.

This chain joins TRBV29-1 and TRBJ1-1; D remains unclear. The germline gives CDR1 SQVTM, CDR2 ANQGSEA. The CDR3 is 12 residues long. V was shortened by 3 bases and J by 0 bases, with 5 bases between the two germline ends. The CDR3 bases are TGCAGCGTTGATGGGGTGAACACTGAAGCTTTCTTT. This translates into CSVDGVNTEAFF.

The chain couples TRBV29-1 to TRBJ1-2; 8 positions match TRBD1. The CDR3 runs to 12 residues. The V segment lost 2 bases and the J segment 8 bases; nucleotides outside the gene matches: 4. Germline assignment: CDR1 SQVTM and CDR2 ANQGSEA. The CDR3 is CSVENTGGGYTF. The CDR3, as DNA: TGCAGCGTTGAAAATACAGGGGGAGGCTACACCTTC.

The chain employs TRBV19 and TRBJ2-1; TRBD2 agrees at 10 bases. Germline loops: CDR1 LNHDA, CDR2 SQIVND (reference sequence). With 5 bases clipped from V and 6 bases from J, the junction kept 10 bases outside the gene matches. CDR3 length: 16 amino acids. For the CDR3, the DNA is TGTGCCAGTAGTCCGGGACCGGGACTAGCGCTCAATGAGCAGTTCTTC. It specifies CASSPGPGLALNEQFF.

This clonotype showed up just once. This chain joins TRBV12-5 and TRBJ1-5, with D uncertain. Germline V gene lookup returns CDR1 LGHNT and CDR2 FRNRAP. The V end lost 3 bases, the J end lost 3 bases, and 0 bases lay between the germline ends. The CDR3 has 11 residues. The chain's CDR3 is CASGFNQPQHF. The CDR3 DNA sequence: TGTGCTAGTGGTTTCAATCAGCCCCAGCATTTT.

The rearrangement joins TRBV18 to TRBJ1-4; perhaps TRBD1 as D (6 bases). Germline CDR1 and CDR2: KGHSH and LQKENI. V shed 3 bases and J shed 4 bases, with 12 bases lying between them. The CDR3 consists of 15 residues. For the CDR3, the DNA is TGTGCCAGCTCACCGCGGACAGCCATTAATGAAAAACTGTTTTTT. Encoded protein: CASSPRTAINEKLFF.

The chain combines TRBV5-1 with TRBJ1-1; 7 nucleotides agree with TRBD1. Germline V gives CDR1 SGHRS, CDR2 YFSETQ. V shed 3 bases and J 8 bases; nucleotides not matched to a gene: 7. The CDR3 contains 13 residues. CDR3 amino acids: CASSSNRGQEAFF. DNA for the CDR3: TGCGCCAGCAGCTCGAACAGGGGTCAAGAAGCTTTCTTT.

This clonotype was detected a few times. The rearrangement joins TRBV6-6 to TRBJ2-2, with 8 bases that match TRBD2. The V and J ends lost 6 bases and 0 bases, in that order; junction bases with no gene match: 6. The germline CDR1 and CDR2 sequences are MNHNY and SVGAGI (reference sequence). The CDR3 is 16 residues long. The CDR3 here is CASSPTSGSNTGELFF. The DNA of the CDR3 is TGTGCCAGCAGCCCTACTAGCGGATCGAACACCGGGGAGCTGTTTTTT.

As regards this clonotype: Just one base apart from a much larger clone, this may be a read error. The V call is TRBV5-1, the J call TRBJ1-1; D not resolved. The CDR3 sequence is 13 residues long. V lost 4 bases and J lost 11, with 18 bases in between. The germline CDR1 and CDR2 sequences are SGHRS and YFSETQ. The CDR3 region is CASSQWRELGAFF. In DNA, the CDR3 is TGCGCCAGCAGCCAATGGCGGGAGCTGGGCGCTTTCTTT.